The rows below give T cell receptor beta chains drawn from one sample of a study of prognosis after radiotherapy for stage I lung cancer. TCRdb recomputed calls from the multiplex PCR reads with MiXCR, one row per CDR3 protein. There are 30,000 or so distinct CDR3 sequences in the sample; 30% to 40% occur only once, and over 10% lies in the top ten. The material was PBMCs, obtained before or after stereotactic body radiation therapy (not recorded which). All receptors come from a donor over 45 with non-small cell lung cancer. Each CDR3 is given with its conserved first and last residue. A D gene is named only where the DNA matches it firmly.

V gene,J gene,D gene,CDR3 protein
TRBV7-9,TRBJ2-2,TRBD1,CASSLALAQGTGELFF
TRBV20-1,TRBJ2-3,TRBD2,CSARDSAGRGDTQYF
TRBV12-3/TRBV12-4,TRBJ2-3,-,CAGSSGLPDTQYF
TRBV5-4,TRBJ2-5,TRBD2,CASSFIGRNLETQYF
TRBV10-3,TRBJ2-3,-,CAIRREVSGSSTDTQYF
TRBV5-4,TRBJ1-2,-,CVSSLGGIDYGYTF
TRBV5-6,TRBJ1-2,-,CASCGARWWYGYTF
TRBV6-1,TRBJ1-3,TRBD1,CASTLYRGAGNTIYF
TRBV20-1,TRBJ1-2,TRBD1,CSASILLQGALYGYTF
TRBV6-1,TRBJ2-1,-,CASRKQGTGEQFF
TRBV20-1,TRBJ2-7,TRBD2,CSARAGTNSYEQYF
TRBV7-6,TRBJ2-4,TRBD2,CASRAATSGALLGAKNIQYF
TRBV28,TRBJ2-3,TRBD2,CTSSGLAGRVDTQYF
TRBV19,TRBJ2-2,TRBD1,CASSHRGRTGELFF
TRBV12-3/TRBV12-4,TRBJ2-3,TRBD2,CASSSHSGGGTDTQYF
TRBV30,TRBJ1-1,-,CACGRNTEAFF
TRBV14,TRBJ2-2,-,CASSQPGTSTGELFF
TRBV12-3/TRBV12-4,TRBJ1-5,TRBD1,CASSLGTGHQPQHF